What follows is one T cell receptor (beta chain) and its context. Germline V gene lookup returns CDR1 LGHDT and CDR2 YNNKEL (reference sequence). CDR3 length: 15 residues. Trimming removed 1 base from V and 7 bases from J; junction bases left unmatched: 7. The repertoire was sequenced with immunoSEQ multiplex PCR; TCRdb's copy has only in-frame clones and lacks some. The profile shows 100,000 or so clones, around 74% of them singletons. The sample originates from a study of blood T cell repertoires in COVID-19. The sample comprised peripheral blood. This clonotype was obtained from a woman in her 70s with acute or convalescent COVID-19. The chain uses TRBV3-1 (or the pseudogene TRBV3-2) and TRBJ2-1; 7 bases fit TRBD2. The chain's CDR3 is CASSQGPGGENEQFF. CDR3 in DNA: TGTGCCAGCAGCCAAGGACCTGGGGGGGAGAATGAGCAGTTCTTC.